This is a list of T cell receptor beta chains from one sample in a study of cytomegalovirus exposure and HLA in healthy donors. Profiled with immunoSEQ multiplex PCR; TCRdb holds only in-frame clones, not every one. The sample includes hundreds of thousands of clones, more than 80% of them seen just once. The sequenced sample consisted of PBMCs. These TCRs come from a man aged 30 to 39 in good health and CMV-seronegative. The CDR3 runs from the conserved cysteine through the conserved F or W.

cdr3_length | j_call | v_call | cdr3_aa
16 | TRBJ2-1 | TRBV19 | CASSRPQGIIGNEQFF
15 | TRBJ2-5 | TRBV7-9 | CASSDPLSSGETQYF
14 | TRBJ2-5 | TRBV2 | CASSGGGPRETQYF
14 | TRBJ2-3 | TRBV11-2 | CASSLGLTQSAQYF
12 | TRBJ1-1 | TRBV19 | CASRLSYTEAFF
14 | TRBJ2-3 | TRBV19 | CASSLGLGTDTQYF
14 | TRBJ1-1 | TRBV5-8 | CASSLGQKDTEAFF
20 | TRBJ2-1 | TRBV5-5 | CASNLGPGLPTSGGNNEQFF
17 | TRBJ1-6 | TRBV28 | CASSLGGGGAPASPLHF
14 | TRBJ2-7 | TRBV19 | CASSIWRNSYEQYF
16 | TRBJ1-6 | TRBV19 | CASSPQGPPYNSPLHF
15 | TRBJ2-3 | TRBV5-5 | CASSPITGQTDTQYF
19 | TRBJ2-6 | TRBV5-1 | CASTTRVTGIPSGANVLTF
15 | TRBJ1-1 | TRBV6-1 | CASNMKTGAFTEAFF
19 | TRBJ1-2 | TRBV9 | CASSVGGRTGVMVGYGYTF
16 | TRBJ1-6 | TRBV6-5 | CASSYSRTGLSTPLHF